Presented here are 19 T cell receptor beta chains from one specimen sequenced in a study of blood T cell repertoires in COVID-19 (dated by TCRdb to 2020 to 2022). Library creation used the immunoSEQ multiplex PCR assay. Drawn from immuneACCESS, this table holds only the in-frame rearrangements with V and J called that TCRdb kept. Clones are partly lost; checked studies trace under half to an unresolved V gene and leave the rest unexplained. This sample is represented by 180,000 or so clones; roughly nine tenths of them were singletons. 2.5% to 3.5% of the sample is in the top ten clones. The material sequenced was peripheral blood. These receptors were taken from a woman younger than 45 with active or convalescent COVID-19.

V is TRBV5-1 and J is TRBJ2-5, with 8 bases identical to TRBD1. CDR3 length: 15 amino acids. V dropped 9 bases and J dropped 5; count of bases not matched to a gene: 15. Germline-derived CDR1 and CDR2 are SGHRS and YFSETQ. DNA for the CDR3: TGCGCCACCTCAACCGGGACAGGAGCATGGGAGACCCAGTACTTC. It is translated as CATSTGTGAWETQYF.

The rearrangement uses TRBV30 and TRBJ2-3; D is possibly TRBD2 (5 bases). Per germline, CDR1 GTSNPN and CDR2 SVGIG (reference sequence). This CDR3 is built from 13 residues. CDR3 nucleotides: TGTGGCATAGCGAGGAGCGCCACAGATACGCAGTATTTT. Protein sequence: CGIARSATDTQYF.

This sequence joins TRBV15 and TRBJ1-2, with a weak D call TRBD1 (5 bases). The CDR3 is 15 residues long. Germline V lookup: CDR1 LNHNV, CDR2 YYDKDF (reference sequence). V was cut by 1 base and J by 7 bases, with 16 bases left in between. The CDR3 bases are TGTGCCACCAGCAGAGGCAGGACACCCGTCTCTGGCTACACCTTC. It yields the protein CATSRGRTPVSGYTF.

This chain joins TRBV12-5 and TRBJ1-1; 7 bases are a match to TRBD1. The germline V gene encodes CDR1 LGHNT and CDR2 FRNRAP. CDR3 length: 14 residues. J gave up 1 base and V 1 base, and 0 bases lay outside the gene matches. The CDR3 loop reads CASGLGTGNTEAFF. CDR3 nucleotides: TGTGCTAGTGGTTTGGGGACAGGGAACACTGAAGCTTTCTTT.

V usage is TRBV5-6 and J usage is TRBJ1-1; unclear D gene. V lost 2 bases and J lost 5, with 13 bases in between. This CDR3 contains 14 residues. CDR1 SGHDT and CDR2 YYEEEE come from the germline V gene. CDR3 loop: CASSFDGSSTEAFF. In DNA form, the CDR3 reads TGTGCCAGCAGCTTCGACGGGAGTAGTACTGAAGCTTTCTTT.

V is TRBV13 and J is TRBJ2-2; D might be TRBD2 (5 bases). V was trimmed by 6 bases and J by 5 bases, leaving 7 bases between them. The CDR3 is 12 residues long. Looked up from germline, CDR1 is PRHDT and CDR2 is FYEKMQ (reference sequence). CDR3 loop: CASRRATGELFF. CDR3 coding DNA: TGTGCCAGCAGGAGGGCTACCGGGGAGCTGTTTTTT.

V usage is TRBV29-1 and J usage is TRBJ2-1; 8 nucleotides align to TRBD2. Germline V gives CDR1 SQVTM, CDR2 ANQGSEA. Trimming at V came to 2 bases and at J to 6 bases, leaving 9 bases not matched to a gene. CDR3 length equals 15 residues. The CDR3: CSVEFGLALTNEQFF. The CDR3 nucleotides are TGCAGCGTTGAATTCGGACTAGCCCTGACCAATGAGCAGTTCTTC.

The chain combines TRBV10-2 with TRBJ1-5; D might be TRBD1 (5 bases). The germline CDR1 and CDR2 sequences are WSHSY and SAAADI. The CDR3 has 15 amino acids. V was pared by 4 bases and J by 4 bases, with 14 bases between. The CDR3 DNA follows: TGCGCCAGCAGTGGTTCCAGGCGGGGGAATCAGCCCCAGCATTTT. It codes for CASSGSRRGNQPQHF.

J is TRBJ1-4 and V is TRBV5-6; maybe TRBD1 (6 bases). This CDR3 contains 14 residues. The germline gives CDR1 SGHDT, CDR2 YYEEEE. V lost 4 bases and J 8 bases, leaving 15 bases between the germline ends. CDR3 sequence reads: CASSPQGRREKLFF. The CDR3 region has the DNA TGTGCCAGCAGCCCACAGGGAAGGCGAGAAAAACTGTTTTTT.

The chain links TRBV30 to TRBJ1-2; D gene uncertain. Trimming removed 0 bases at V and 4 bases at J, with 9 bases between. The CDR3 extends over 13 amino acids. From germline, CDR1 is GTSNPN and CDR2 SVGIG (reference sequence). CDR3 protein: CAWSVQIGYGYTF. The DNA of the CDR3 is TGTGCCTGGAGTGTACAGATAGGCTATGGCTACACCTTC. The full variable domain, with the rest looked up from reference TRBV30 and TRBJ1-2, is SQTIHQWPATLVQPVGSPLSLECTVEGTSNPNLYWYRQAAGRGLQLLFYSVGIGQISSEVPQNLSASRPQDRQFILSSKKLLLSDSGFYLCAWSVQIGYGYTFGSGTRLTVV.

The genes are TRBV7-9 and TRBJ1-1; D is uncertain. This CDR3 has 12 amino acids. Trimming stripped 1 base from V and 7 bases from J, with 7 bases between. The V gene's germline CDR1 is SEHNR and CDR2 FQNEAQ (reference sequence). CDR3 DNA: TGTGCCAGCAGCTTAGTTCAACTTGAAGCTTTCTTT. This encodes CASSLVQLEAFF.

The DNA of the CDR3 is TGTGCCAGTGGGACAGGGGTAGGGAATCAGCCCCAGCATTTT. Translating gives CASGTGVGNQPQHF. The chain has TRBV10-3 and TRBJ1-5; TRBD1 agrees at 10 bases. Germline V gene lookup returns CDR1 ENHRY and CDR2 SYGVKD. CDR3 size: 14 residues. V lost 10 bases and J lost 4; bases outside the gene matches: 7.

The chain couples TRBV6-6 to TRBJ1-6, with TRBD1 identical over 7 bases. The germline V gene encodes CDR1 MNHNY and CDR2 SVGAGI (reference sequence). This CDR3 has 15 residues. Unmatched junction bases numbered 6, after V lost 2 bases and J lost 8 bases. CDR3 in DNA: TGTGCCAGCAGTTACAGGGGAACAGGGGATTCACCCCTCCACTTT. Translated: CASSYRGTGDSPLHF.

The chain uses TRBV19 and TRBJ2-7; 9 nucleotides line up with TRBD2. From germline, CDR1 is LNHDA and CDR2 SQIVND (reference sequence). The CDR3 loop spans 16 amino acids. Unmatched junction bases numbered 13, after V lost 7 bases and J lost 3 bases. This CDR3 is CASTPRAVAGVYEQYF. The CDR3 coding sequence is TGTGCCAGTACCCCTAGGGCAGTAGCGGGAGTCTACGAGCAGTACTTC.

This chain connects TRBV20-1 to TRBJ1-4; D is perhaps TRBD1 (6 bases). Germline V gene data show CDR1 as DFQATT and CDR2 as SNEGSKA (reference sequence). CDR3 length equals 11 residues. The germline V and J ends were trimmed by 5 bases and 7 bases, with 8 bases remaining between them. CDR3 region: CSAETGEKLFF. The CDR3 nucleotides read TGCAGTGCTGAGACAGGTGAAAAACTGTTTTTT.

The CDR3 region has the DNA TGTGCCAGCAGTGAAGTTAGACAGAGCTCCTACAATGAGCAGTTCTTC. This sequence encodes CASSEVRQSSYNEQFF. The chain couples TRBV2 to TRBJ2-1, with TRBD1 as a possible D gene (5 bases). The CDR3 consists of 16 residues. The ends were cut back, 1 base at V and 0 bases at J, with 10 bases in the middle. Germline values: CDR1 SNHLY, CDR2 FYNNEI.

This clone was recorded once. The V gene is TRBV30, the J gene TRBJ1-1; the D gene is possibly TRBD1 (5 bases). The ends were cut back, 4 bases at V and 6 bases at J, with 12 bases in the middle. The germline CDR1 and CDR2 sequences are GTSNPN and SVGIG (reference sequence). This CDR3 has 12 residues. The CDR3 region is CAWIGRGAEAFF. The CDR3 coding sequence is TGTGCCTGGATCGGACGGGGGGCTGAAGCTTTCTTT.

This chain uses TRBV7-9 with TRBJ2-1; unclear D gene. The CDR3 sequence is 15 residues long. Trimming removed 1 base at V and 2 bases at J, with 9 bases between. Per the germline V gene, CDR1 is SEHNR and CDR2 is FQNEAQ (reference sequence). The CDR3 DNA reads as TGTGCCAGCAGCTTAGTTCAGGTCCCCTACAATGAGCAGTTCTTC. Amino acid sequence: CASSLVQVPYNEQFF.

The rearrangement joins TRBV5-4 to TRBJ2-1; weak D call: TRBD1 (5 bases). Trimming removed 3 bases from V and 8 bases from J, with 15 bases in between. There are 14 residues in the CDR3. Germline V gene sequence: CDR1 SGHNT, CDR2 YYREEE (reference sequence). CDR3: CASSSQGVGDEQFF. For the CDR3, the DNA is TGTGCCAGCAGCTCGCAAGGGGTAGGCGATGAGCAGTTCTTC.